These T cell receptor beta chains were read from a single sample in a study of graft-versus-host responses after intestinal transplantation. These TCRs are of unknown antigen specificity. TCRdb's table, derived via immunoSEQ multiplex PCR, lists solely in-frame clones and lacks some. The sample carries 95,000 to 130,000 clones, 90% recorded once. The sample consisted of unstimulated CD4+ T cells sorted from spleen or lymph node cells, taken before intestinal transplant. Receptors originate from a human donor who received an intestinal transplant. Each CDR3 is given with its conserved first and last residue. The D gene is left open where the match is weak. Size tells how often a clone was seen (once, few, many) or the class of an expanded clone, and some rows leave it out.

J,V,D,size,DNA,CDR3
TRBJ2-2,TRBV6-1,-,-,TGTGCCAGCAGTGAATTACAGGCCAACACCGGGGAGCTGTTTTTT,CASSELQANTGELFF
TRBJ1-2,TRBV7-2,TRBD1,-,TGTGCCAGCAGCACGAAGGCCCGGGACAGGGCGGCTAACTATGGCTACACCTTC,CASSTKARDRAANYGYTF
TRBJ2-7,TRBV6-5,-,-,TGTGCCAGCAGGCGTGGATCACTAGGGCTCGAGCAGTACTTC,CASRRGSLGLEQYF
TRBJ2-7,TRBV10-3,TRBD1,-,TGTGCCAGCGAACACAGGGGAAAACCCAAGCGGGAGCAGTACTTC,CASEHRGKPKREQYF
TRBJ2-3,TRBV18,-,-,TGTGCCAGCTCATTTATCGGAGTGGCAGATACGCAGTATTTT,CASSFIGVADTQYF
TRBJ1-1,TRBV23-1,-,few,TGCGCCAGCAGTCTGGACAGCGGCGGTTTT,CASSLDSGGF
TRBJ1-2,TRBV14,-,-,TGTGCCAGCAGCCAAGGTTTAGGAGGCTACTATGGCTACACCTTC,CASSQGLGGYYGYTF
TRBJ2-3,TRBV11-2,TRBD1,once,TGTGCCAGCAGCCGACAGGGCCGGTCGGGGAATACGCAGTATTTT,CASSRQGRSGNTQYF
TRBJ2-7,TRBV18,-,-,TGTGCCAGCTCACCACCCGGAGGGGCCTACGAGCAGTACTTC,CASSPPGGAYEQYF
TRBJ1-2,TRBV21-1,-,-,TGTGCCAGCAGCAAGAGCCACAGGGGGCGTAACTATGGCTACACCTTC,CASSKSHRGRNYGYTF
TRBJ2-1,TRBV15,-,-,TGTGCCACCAGCAGAGCCTCGACAGTCTACAATGAGCAGTTCTTC,CATSRASTVYNEQFF
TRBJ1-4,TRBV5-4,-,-,TGTGCCAGCAGCTTGGATGGGAGGTCTAATGAAAAACTGTTTTTT,CASSLDGRSNEKLFF
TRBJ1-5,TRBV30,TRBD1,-,TGTGCCTGGAGTGCCGGGGACAGCCTCAATCAGCCCCAGCATTTT,CAWSAGDSLNQPQHF
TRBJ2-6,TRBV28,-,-,TGTGCCAGCAGTTCATCTGGGGCCAACGTCCTGACTTTC,CASSSSGANVLTF
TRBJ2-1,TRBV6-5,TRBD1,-,TGTGCCAGCAGTCACAGCGGGACAGGGGGCAATGAGCAGTTCTTC,CASSHSGTGGNEQFF
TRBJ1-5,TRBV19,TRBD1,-,TGTGCCAGTAGTATGACCGCACAGGGGGCTACCTACAATCAGCCCCAGCATTTT,CASSMTAQGATYNQPQHF
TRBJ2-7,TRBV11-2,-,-,TGTGCCAGCAGCCTTCAAGGGGGTGCCTCCTACGAGCAGTACTTC,CASSLQGGASYEQYF
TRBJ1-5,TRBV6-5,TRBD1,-,TGTGCCAGCAGTTTATATACAGGGGCAGGACAGCCCCAGCATTTT,CASSLYTGAGQPQHF
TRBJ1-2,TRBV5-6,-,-,TGTGCCAGCAGCTTGGGCAGGGGCTATGGCTACACCTTC,CASSLGRGYGYTF
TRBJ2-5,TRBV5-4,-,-,TGTGCCAGCAGCTTGTACGAACCAGTCCAAGAGACCCAGTACTTC,CASSLYEPVQETQYF
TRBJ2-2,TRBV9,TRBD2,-,TGTGCCAGCAGCGTACCGGGACTAGCAAACACCGGGGAGCTGTTTTTT,CASSVPGLANTGELFF
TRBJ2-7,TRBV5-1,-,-,TGCGCCAGCAGCTCCCAATCCTACGAGCAGTACTTC,CASSSQSYEQYF
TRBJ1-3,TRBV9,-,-,TGTGCCAGCAGCGTCCAATCGGGGGCTGGAAACACCATATATTTT,CASSVQSGAGNTIYF
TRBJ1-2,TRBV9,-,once,TGTGCCAGCAGCACAGGACAGAGGAATGGCTACACCTTC,CASSTGQRNGYTF
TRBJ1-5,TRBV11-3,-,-,TGTGCCAGCAGCCCCCAGATCGGGCAGGGTATTGGAAATCAGCCCCAGCATTTT,CASSPQIGQGIGNQPQHF
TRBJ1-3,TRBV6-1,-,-,TGTGCCAGCACCTCCTTGGGCCCCGCTGGAAACACCATATATTTT,CASTSLGPAGNTIYF
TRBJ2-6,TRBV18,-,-,TGTGCCAGCTCACCAATGGGGACTCCGAGAAGGGTGTCTGGGGCCAACGTCCTGACTTTC,CASSPMGTPRRVSGANVLTF
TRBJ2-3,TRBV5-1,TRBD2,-,TGCGCCAGCAGCTTGGGGGGGACTAGCGGGAAGGGCACAGATACGCAGTATTTT,CASSLGGTSGKGTDTQYF
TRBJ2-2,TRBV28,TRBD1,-,TGTGCCAGCAGGCTGGACAGGGGGACCGGGGAGCTGTTTTTT,CASRLDRGTGELFF
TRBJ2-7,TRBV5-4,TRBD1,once,TGTGCCAGCAGCTTGGGGGGGACAGGGTACGAGCAGTACTTC,CASSLGGTGYEQYF
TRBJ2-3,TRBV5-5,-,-,TGTGCCAGCCGATCCCGGGAAAAGCTATCAGATACGCAGTATTTT,CASRSREKLSDTQYF
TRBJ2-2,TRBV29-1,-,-,TGCAGCGTTGGACAGGCCACCGGGGAGCTGTTTTTT,CSVGQATGELFF
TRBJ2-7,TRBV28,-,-,TGTGCCAGCAGCCAACACTACGAGCAGTACTTC,CASSQHYEQYF
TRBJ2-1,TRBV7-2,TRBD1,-,TGTGCCAGCAGCTTAGTTCGGGGACAGGGTGGGAATGAGCAGTTCTTC,CASSLVRGQGGNEQFF
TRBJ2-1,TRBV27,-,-,TGTGCCAGCAGTTCATGGACAGCCTACGGCAATGAGCAGTTCTTC,CASSSWTAYGNEQFF
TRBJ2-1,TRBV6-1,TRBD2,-,TGTGCCAGCAAACCAGCGGGAGCAGTGCACAATGAGCAGTTCTTC,CASKPAGAVHNEQFF
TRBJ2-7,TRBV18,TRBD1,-,TGTGCCAGCTCACCAGGGACAGGGGTGTACGAGCAGTACTTC,CASSPGTGVYEQYF
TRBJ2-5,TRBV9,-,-,TGTGCCAGCAGCGCCGGTAGCCTGCCGTTGACCCAGTACTTC,CASSAGSLPLTQYF
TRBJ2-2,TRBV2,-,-,TGTGCCAGCAGTGAAGAGGGGGGGGGTAACACCGGGGAGCTGTTTTTT,CASSEEGGGNTGELFF